The sequence of this T cell receptor beta chain was determined in a study of CD8 T cells in ankylosing spondylitis. Trimming removed 5 bases at V and 0 bases at J, with 20 bases between. Germline CDR1 KGHSH, CDR2 LQKENI. CDR3 length equals 17 residues. Broader study findings: Ankylosing spondylitis blood appeared to be characterized by a TCR beta motif of 8 or 9 highly homologous variants.

TCRdb redid the calling of the 5' RACE reads with MiXCR, one entry per CDR3 protein. This table has about 540,000 distinct CDR3 sequences, roughly 13% appearing once. This clonotype was counted only a few times. Its target is unknown. The rearrangement links TRBV18 to TRBJ2-7; tentative D call: TRBD2 (5 bases). Sequenced material: blood, either unsorted or a sorted T cell fraction (not recorded which). This clonotype originated in a male donor with ankylosing spondylitis. The CDR3 protein is CASSFGGGLRSSYEQYV. The CDR3 coding sequence is TGTGCCAGCTCATTTGGAGGAGGATTGAGGAGCTCCTACGAGCAGTACGTC.